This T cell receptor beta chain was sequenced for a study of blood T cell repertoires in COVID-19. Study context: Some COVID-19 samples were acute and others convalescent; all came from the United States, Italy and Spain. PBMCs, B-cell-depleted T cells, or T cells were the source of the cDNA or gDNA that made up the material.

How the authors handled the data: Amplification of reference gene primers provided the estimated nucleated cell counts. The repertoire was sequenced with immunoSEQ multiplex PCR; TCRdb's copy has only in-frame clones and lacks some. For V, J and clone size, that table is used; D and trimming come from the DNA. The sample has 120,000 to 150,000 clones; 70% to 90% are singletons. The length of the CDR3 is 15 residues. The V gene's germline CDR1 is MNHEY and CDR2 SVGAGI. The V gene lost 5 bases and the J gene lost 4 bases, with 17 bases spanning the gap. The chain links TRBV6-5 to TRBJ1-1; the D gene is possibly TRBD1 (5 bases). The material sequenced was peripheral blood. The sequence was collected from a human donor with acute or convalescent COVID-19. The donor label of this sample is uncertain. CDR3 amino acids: CASSLWGGVLTEAFF. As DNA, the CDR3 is TGTGCCAGCAGTCTATGGGGGGGGGTCCTCACTGAAGCTTTCTTT.